What follows are 26 T cell receptor beta chains derived from one specimen sequenced in a study of blood T cell repertoires in COVID-19 (dated by TCRdb to 2020 to 2021). The library was generated by the immunoSEQ multiplex PCR assay. This is the immuneACCESS table as TCRdb keeps it, with only in-frame sequences that have V and J called. A part of the clones is gone; compared with another copy, unresolved V genes explain less than half, and the rest is unexplained. The sample data list around 250,000 clones, and approximately 82% of these were observed just once. Roughly 5.7% of the sample rests with the top ten. Specimen: peripheral blood. The origin of the receptors is an elderly man with acute or convalescent COVID-19.

V gene TRBV7-9 combines with J gene TRBJ2-5; 16 nucleotides agree with TRBD2. After removal of 5 bases from V and 3 bases from J, the junction contained 12 bases not matched to a gene. Germline V lookup: CDR1 SEHNR, CDR2 FQNEAQ (reference sequence). This CDR3 region has 19 residues. The DNA for the CDR3 is TGTGCCAGCAGCCCACAAATCGGGACTAGCGGGAGGGTTGAAGAGACCCAGTACTTC. Its protein product is CASSPQIGTSGRVEETQYF. Combining the CDR3 with reference TRBV7-9 and TRBJ2-5 gives the whole variable domain DTGVSQNPRHKITKRGQNVTFRCDPISEHNRLYWYRQTLGQGPEFLTYFQNEAQLEKSRLLSDRFSAERPKGSFSTLEIQRTEQGDSAMYLCASSPQIGTSGRVEETQYFGPGTRLLVL.

The chain combines TRBV6-5 with TRBJ2-7; 8 bases map to TRBD1. CDR3 size: 14 residues. Trimming at V came to 2 bases and at J to 2 bases, leaving 2 bases not matched to a gene. Germline V lookup: CDR1 MNHEY, CDR2 SVGAGI. CDR3 DNA sequence: TGTGCCAGCAGTTACACGGACAGGGCCTACGAGCAGTACTTC. Its protein product is CASSYTDRAYEQYF.

V and J are TRBV28 and TRBJ1-2; 9 positions agree with TRBD1. The CDR3 consists of 15 residues. Germline V CDR1 and CDR2: MDHEN, SYDVKM. After removal of 6 bases from V and 8 bases from J, the junction contained 13 bases not matched to a gene. This CDR3 reads CASRPRTGAERGYTF. Here the CDR3 DNA reads TGTGCCAGCAGACCCCGGACAGGGGCCGAACGGGGCTACACCTTC.

This chain connects TRBV30 to TRBJ1-1; tentative D call: TRBD1 (5 bases). Germline V lookup: CDR1 GTSNPN, CDR2 SVGIG (reference sequence). This CDR3 has 14 amino acids. V gave up 0 bases and J gave up 1 base, with 9 bases separating them. Here the CDR3 reads CAWSVVGGNTEAFF. DNA for the CDR3: TGTGCCTGGAGTGTGGTCGGGGGGAACACTGAAGCTTTCTTT.

This chain joins TRBV27 and TRBJ1-6; D is unresolved. The V end lost 4 bases, the J end lost 1 base, and 17 bases lay between the germline ends. The CDR3 spans 18 residues. The germline V gene encodes CDR1 MNHEY and CDR2 SMNVEV (reference sequence). The CDR3 loop reads CASSSGLTIMSYNSPLHF. The CDR3, as DNA: TGTGCCAGCAGTTCCGGATTGACAATAATGTCCTATAATTCACCCCTCCACTTT.

The V gene is TRBV4-1, the J gene TRBJ1-2, with 7 bases lining up with TRBD1. Germline CDR1 is MGHRA and CDR2 is YSYEKL. The CDR3 contains 15 residues. The V segment lost 4 bases and the J segment 0 bases; nucleotides outside the gene matches: 5. The CDR3 is CASSRDREANYGYTF. The CDR3 DNA is TGCGCCAGCAGCCGAGACAGGGAAGCTAACTATGGCTACACCTTC.

The chain uses TRBV7-6 and TRBJ2-6, with unresolved D. V gave up 3 bases and J gave up 0 bases, with 15 bases separating them. The CDR3 loop spans 18 amino acids. Per germline, CDR1 SGHVS and CDR2 FNYEAQ. The CDR3: CASSFGVAGSSGANVLTF. The CDR3 bases are TGTGCCAGCAGCTTTGGTGTCGCAGGCAGCTCTGGGGCCAACGTCCTGACTTTC.

This clone was picked up one time. This chain connects TRBV19 to TRBJ1-5; weak D call: TRBD1 (6 bases). Trimming stripped 7 bases from V and 7 bases from J, with 17 bases between. This CDR3 comprises 14 residues. Germline CDR1 is LNHDA and CDR2 is SQIVND (reference sequence). The CDR3 sequence: CASIWGQGGQPQHF. The CDR3, as DNA: TGTGCCAGTATATGGGGGCAGGGTGGACAGCCCCAGCATTTT.

The chain employs TRBV21-1 and TRBJ1-2; no check of the table's D call, TRBD1, against the DNA was made. TRBV21-1 is given as a pseudogene. The CDR3 covers 14 residues. CDR3 protein: CASSSGTGVRGYTF. The CDR3 nucleotides are TGTGCCAGCAGCAGTGGGACAGGGGTGAGGGGCTACACCTTC.

This clone was picked up one time. The rearrangement links TRBV24-1 to TRBJ2-7, with a tentative D call TRBD1 (6 bases). There are 13 residues in the CDR3. V was shortened by 4 bases and J by 6 bases, with 12 bases between the two germline ends. Looked up from germline, CDR1 is KGHDR and CDR2 is SFDVKD. This CDR3 is CATSDNTGFEQYF. CDR3 DNA sequence: TGTGCCACCAGTGACAACACAGGGTTCGAGCAGTACTTC.

CDR3 nucleotide sequence: TGTGCCAGCAGCTTGTCGTCGGGTTCGGGGGAGCTGTTTTTT. The encoded protein is CASSLSSGSGELFF. The V call is TRBV5-5, the J call TRBJ2-2, with no clear D. Trimming shortened V by 1 base and J by 8 bases, and 12 bases separated the two germline ends. Germline V gives CDR1 SGHKS, CDR2 YYEKEE (reference sequence). This CDR3 has 14 residues.

This chain links TRBV7-9 with TRBJ1-4; possibly TRBD1 for D (5 bases). This CDR3 spans 15 amino acids. V was cut by 2 bases and J by 5 bases, with 12 bases left in between. The germline V gene has CDR1 SEHNR and CDR2 FQNEAQ (reference sequence). As DNA, the CDR3 is TGTGCCAGCAGCTTAAGCGGGGCTGGGAATGAAAAACTGTTTTTT. Amino acids: CASSLSGAGNEKLFF. Drawing the rest from reference TRBV7-9 and TRBJ1-4, the complete variable domain is DTGVSQNPRHKITKRGQNVTFRCDPISEHNRLYWYRQTLGQGPEFLTYFQNEAQLEKSRLLSDRFSAERPKGSFSTLEIQRTEQGDSAMYLCASSLSGAGNEKLFFGSGTQLSVL.

V and J are TRBV6-1 and TRBJ2-1, with 10 bases that match TRBD1. The germline gives CDR1 MNHNS, CDR2 SASEGT. CDR3 length: 17 residues. V dropped 0 bases and J dropped 6; count of bases not matched to a gene: 8. CDR3 in DNA: TGTGCCAGCAGTGAAGCTCCGGGACAGGGGAGGTTCAATGAGCAGTTCTTC. Its protein product is CASSEAPGQGRFNEQFF.

The chain is built from TRBV9 and TRBJ2-3, with TRBD2 matching 7 bases. The CDR3 is 19 residues long. Trimming cost V 4 bases and J 7 bases; bases outside gene matches: 24. Germline V gene lookup returns CDR1 SGDLS and CDR2 YYNGEE. The CDR3 DNA reads TGTGCCAGCAGCTCCCCCCGTTGGAGCGGGGACCTATACAAAAATACGCAGTATTTT. It is translated as CASSSPRWSGDLYKNTQYF. Full variable domain (outside the CDR3, taken from reference TRBV9 and TRBJ2-3): DSGVTQTPKHLITATGQRVTLRCSPRSGDLSVYWYQQSLDQGLQFLIQYYNGEERAKGNILERFSAQQFPDLHSELNLSSLELGDSALYFCASSSPRWSGDLYKNTQYFGPGTRLTVL.

This sequence joins TRBV5-1 and TRBJ2-1; 7 nucleotides line up with TRBD1. The V gene's germline CDR1 is SGHRS and CDR2 YFSETQ. The junction had 1 base not matched to a gene; V was cut back by 0 bases and J by 4 bases. The CDR3 length is 14 residues. CDR3 region: CASSLGDSYNEQFF. CDR3 DNA sequence: TGCGCCAGCAGCTTGGGGGACAGTTACAATGAGCAGTTCTTC.

V is TRBV19 and J is TRBJ2-2; 7 nucleotides align to TRBD2. The CDR3 has 15 amino acids. The germline gives CDR1 LNHDA, CDR2 SQIVND (reference sequence). The trim removed 3 bases at V and 6 bases at J, leaving 7 bases unmatched. The CDR3 sequence is CASSMRGRVSGELFF. In DNA, the CDR3 is TGTGCCAGTAGTATGAGAGGGAGGGTATCCGGGGAGCTGTTTTTT. The whole variable domain, remainder taken from reference TRBV19 and TRBJ2-2, is DGGITQSPKYLFRKEGQNVTLSCEQNLNHDAMYWYRQDPGQGLRLIYYSQIVNDFQKGDIAEGYSVSREKKESFPLTVTSAQKNPTAFYLCASSMRGRVSGELFFGEGSRLTVL.

V and J are TRBV6-1 and TRBJ1-2; D gene uncertain. The CDR3 is 11 residues long. V lost 2 bases to trimming and J lost 8 bases, with 6 bases between them. CDR1 is MNHNS, CDR2 SASEGT, per germline. CDR3 sequence reads: CASSEYLGYTF. As DNA, the CDR3 is TGTGCCAGCAGTGAATACCTAGGCTACACCTTC.

This chain joins TRBV6-6 and TRBJ1-1, with 9 nucleotides matching TRBD1. CDR1 and CDR2 from the germline V gene are MNHNY and SVGAGI (reference sequence). The CDR3 consists of 16 residues. The V and J ends lost 5 bases and 1 base, in that order; junction bases with no gene match: 8. The CDR3 nucleotides read TGTGCCAGCAGTCGACGGGGGACAGGGAGGAACACTGAAGCTTTCTTT. Translation gives CASSRRGTGRNTEAFF.

The genes are TRBV10-1 and TRBJ2-1; TRBD2 aligns across 11 bases. Germline CDR1 WNHNN, CDR2 SYGVQD (reference sequence). CDR3 length: 18 amino acids. Trimming cost V 3 bases and J 4 bases; bases outside gene matches: 11. In nucleotides, the CDR3 is TGCGCCAGCAGTGATCCTTCCGGGACTAGCGGAGTTTACAATGAGCAGTTCTTC. Translated, it gives CASSDPSGTSGVYNEQFF.

The J gene is TRBJ2-1, the V gene TRBV12-5; D remains unclear. V lost 3 bases and J lost 3, with 6 bases in between. This CDR3 spans 13 amino acids. Germline loops: CDR1 LGHNT, CDR2 FRNRAP. The CDR3 sequence: CASGFGLYNEQFF. As DNA, the CDR3 is TGTGCTAGTGGTTTTGGGCTCTACAATGAGCAGTTCTTC.

The chain joins TRBV18 to TRBJ1-3, with D perhaps matching TRBD1 (5 bases). Per the germline V gene, CDR1 is KGHSH and CDR2 is LQKENI. The CDR3 contains 17 residues. Trimming removed 3 bases at V and 0 bases at J, with 15 bases between. The CDR3 spells CASSPLQDNRSGNTIYF. The CDR3 DNA reads TGTGCCAGCTCACCGCTTCAGGACAACCGCTCTGGAAACACCATATATTTT. The whole variable domain, remainder taken from reference TRBV18 and TRBJ1-3, is NAGVMQNPRHLVRRRGQEARLRCSPMKGHSHVYWYRQLPEEGLKFMVYLQKENIIDESGMPKERFSAEFPKEGPSILRIQQVVRGDSAAYFCASSPLQDNRSGNTIYFGEGSWLTVV.

V is TRBV5-4 and J is TRBJ2-5; 7 bases align to TRBD1. Germline V gene sequence: CDR1 SGHNT, CDR2 YYREEE (reference sequence). The V gene end was trimmed by 1 base and the J gene end by 1 base; junction bases not matched to a gene: 4. This CDR3 has 15 amino acids. Here the CDR3 reads CASSLNYRGQETQYF. CDR3 DNA sequence: TGTGCCAGCAGCTTGAATTACAGGGGCCAAGAGACCCAGTACTTC.

This clone has only one observation. This chain uses TRBV5-4 with TRBJ2-3, with 14 positions matching TRBD2. The J segment lost 2 bases and the V segment lost 4 bases, leaving 3 bases of the junction unmatched. CDR1 and CDR2 from the germline V gene are SGHNT and YYREEE (reference sequence). The CDR3 runs to 16 residues. DNA for the CDR3: TGTGCCAGCAGCCAGGGACTAGCGGGAGTCACAGATACGCAGTATTTT. It specifies CASSQGLAGVTDTQYF.

The chain joins TRBV14 to TRBJ2-1; the D gene is possibly TRBD2 (5 bases). The CDR3 is made up of 18 amino acids. The germline gives CDR1 SGHDN, CDR2 FVKESK. V lost 1 base and J lost 7, with 23 bases in between. CDR3 DNA sequence: TGTGCCAGCAGCCAAGGACTTTCGGGATCGGTTATTAGGAATGAGCAGTTCTTC. As protein: CASSQGLSGSVIRNEQFF.

This clone was seen just once. The gene calls are TRBV5-1 and TRBJ2-1; weak D call: TRBD2 (5 bases). V was trimmed by 3 bases and J by 10 bases, leaving 20 bases between them. This CDR3 has 15 amino acids. The V gene's germline CDR1 is SGHRS and CDR2 YFSETQ. CDR3 coding DNA: TGCGCCAGCAGCTCAACGTCGACGGGAATCGGGGAGCAGTTCTTC. This sequence encodes CASSSTSTGIGEQFF. The full variable domain, completed using reference TRBV5-1 and TRBJ2-1, is KAGVTQTPRYLIKTRGQQVTLSCSPISGHRSVSWYQQTPGQGLQFLFEYFSETQRNKGNFPGRFSGRQFSNSRSEMNVSTLELGDSALYLCASSSTSTGIGEQFFGPGTRLTVL.

The gene calls are TRBV18 and TRBJ1-4, with 7 bases aligning to TRBD1. Germline trimming cut 3 bases from V and 8 bases from J; bases unmatched to any gene: 9. CDR1 and CDR2 from the germline V gene are KGHSH and LQKENI. This CDR3 has 15 residues. The CDR3 bases are TGTGCCAGCTCACCGGGCGAGGGGGCTGGAGAAAAACTGTTTTTT. The encoded protein is CASSPGEGAGEKLFF.